The present TCR beta chain was sequenced within a study of blood T cell repertoires in COVID-19. Study context: PBMCs, B-cell-depleted T cells, or T cells provided the cDNA or gDNA that made up the material.

Sequencing was performed with immunoSEQ multiplex PCR; in TCRdb, only in-frame clones are kept and a portion is missing. The table records 200,000 to 250,000 clones, 88% of them present only once. Clinical history as reported by participants underpinned cohort assignment. Before they entered the study, exposed participants had met a COVID-19 case within 2 weeks. Germline CDR1 and CDR2: LNHDA and SQIVND (reference sequence). Germline trimming cut 5 bases from V and 5 bases from J; bases unmatched to any gene: 9. The CDR3 consists of 15 residues. This clonotype was obtained from a woman aged 25 to 39 who had been exposed to COVID-19. Input material: PBMCs or T cells enriched from blood (not recorded which). The rearrangement joins TRBV19 to TRBJ2-5; 9 bases match TRBD1. The CDR3 sequence is CASSAGQGQVETQYF. The CDR3 region has the DNA TGTGCCAGTAGTGCGGGACAGGGACAGGTGGAGACCCAGTACTTC.